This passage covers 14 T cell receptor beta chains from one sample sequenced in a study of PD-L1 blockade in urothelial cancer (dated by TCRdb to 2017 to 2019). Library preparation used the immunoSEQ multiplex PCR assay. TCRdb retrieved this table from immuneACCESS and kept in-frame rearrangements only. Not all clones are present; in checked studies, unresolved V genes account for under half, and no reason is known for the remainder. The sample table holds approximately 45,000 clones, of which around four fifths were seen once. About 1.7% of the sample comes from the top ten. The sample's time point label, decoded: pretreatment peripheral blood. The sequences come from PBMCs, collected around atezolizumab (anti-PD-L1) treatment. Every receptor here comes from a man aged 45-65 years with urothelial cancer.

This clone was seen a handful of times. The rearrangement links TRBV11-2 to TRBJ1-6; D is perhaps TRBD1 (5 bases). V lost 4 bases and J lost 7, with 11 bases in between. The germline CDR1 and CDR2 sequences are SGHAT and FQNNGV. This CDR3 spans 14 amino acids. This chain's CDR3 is CASSWGVQNSPLHF. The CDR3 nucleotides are TGTGCCAGCAGCTGGGGCGTTCAGAATTCACCCCTCCACTTT.

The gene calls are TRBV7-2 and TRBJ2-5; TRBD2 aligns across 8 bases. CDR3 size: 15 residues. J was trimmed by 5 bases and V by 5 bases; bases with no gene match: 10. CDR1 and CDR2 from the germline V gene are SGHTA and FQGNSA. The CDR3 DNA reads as TGTGCCAGCAGCCTCCAGCGGGGGCCCGGGGAGACCCAGTACTTC. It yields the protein CASSLQRGPGETQYF.

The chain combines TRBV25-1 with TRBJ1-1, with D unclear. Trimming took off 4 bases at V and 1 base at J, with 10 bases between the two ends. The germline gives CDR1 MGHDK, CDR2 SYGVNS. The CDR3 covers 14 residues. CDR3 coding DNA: TGTGCCAGCAGTGTTGGACTCGGGAACACTGAAGCTTTCTTT. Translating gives CASSVGLGNTEAFF. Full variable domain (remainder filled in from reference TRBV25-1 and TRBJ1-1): EADIYQTPRYLVIGTGKKITLECSQTMGHDKMYWYQQDPGMELHLIHYSYGVNSTEKGDLSSESTVSRIRTEHFPLTLESARPSHTSQYLCASSVGLGNTEAFFGQGTRLTVV.

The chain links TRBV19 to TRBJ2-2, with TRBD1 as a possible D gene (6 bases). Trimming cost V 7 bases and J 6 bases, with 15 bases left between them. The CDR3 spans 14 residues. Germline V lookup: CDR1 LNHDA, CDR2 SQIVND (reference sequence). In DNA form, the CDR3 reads TGTGCCAGTATGGCGGACAGAAGTTCCGGGGAGCTGTTTTTT. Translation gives CASMADRSSGELFF.

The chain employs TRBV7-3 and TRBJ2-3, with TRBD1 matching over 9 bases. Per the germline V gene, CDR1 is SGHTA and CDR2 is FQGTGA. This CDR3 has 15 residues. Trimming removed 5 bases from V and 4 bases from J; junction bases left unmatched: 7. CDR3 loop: CASSPSGQGSDTQYF. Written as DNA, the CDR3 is TGTGCCAGCAGCCCTTCGGGACAGGGCTCAGATACGCAGTATTTT. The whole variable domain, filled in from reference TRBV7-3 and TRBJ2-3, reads GAGVSQTPSNKVTEKGKYVELRCDPISGHTALYWYRQSLGQGPEFLIYFQGTGAADDSGLPNDRFFAVRPEGSVSTLKIQRTERGDSAVYLCASSPSGQGSDTQYFGPGTRLTVL.

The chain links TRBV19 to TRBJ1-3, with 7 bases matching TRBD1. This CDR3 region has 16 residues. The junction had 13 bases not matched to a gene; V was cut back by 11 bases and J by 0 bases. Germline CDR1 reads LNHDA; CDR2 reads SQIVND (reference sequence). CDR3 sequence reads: CASGPGQHISGNTIYF. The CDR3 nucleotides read TGTGCCTCTGGGCCGGGACAGCATATCTCTGGAAACACCATATATTTT.

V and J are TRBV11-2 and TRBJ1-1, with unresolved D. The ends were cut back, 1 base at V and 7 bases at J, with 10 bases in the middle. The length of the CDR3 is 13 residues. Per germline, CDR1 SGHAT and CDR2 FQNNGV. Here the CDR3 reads CASSLGQALEAFF. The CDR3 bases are TGTGCCAGCAGCTTAGGGCAGGCTCTTGAAGCTTTCTTT.

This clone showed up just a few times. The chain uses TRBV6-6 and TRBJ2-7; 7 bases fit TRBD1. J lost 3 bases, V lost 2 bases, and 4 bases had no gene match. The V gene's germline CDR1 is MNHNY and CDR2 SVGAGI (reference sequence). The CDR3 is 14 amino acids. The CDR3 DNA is TGTGCCAGCAGTTACACCGGGACAGACTACGAGCAGTACGTC. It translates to CASSYTGTDYEQYV.

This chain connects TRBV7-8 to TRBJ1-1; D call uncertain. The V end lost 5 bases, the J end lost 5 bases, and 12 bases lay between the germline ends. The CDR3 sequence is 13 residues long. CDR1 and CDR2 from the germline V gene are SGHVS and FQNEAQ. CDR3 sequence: CASSHPSGTEAFF. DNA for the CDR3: TGTGCCAGCAGCCATCCCTCGGGTACTGAAGCTTTCTTT.

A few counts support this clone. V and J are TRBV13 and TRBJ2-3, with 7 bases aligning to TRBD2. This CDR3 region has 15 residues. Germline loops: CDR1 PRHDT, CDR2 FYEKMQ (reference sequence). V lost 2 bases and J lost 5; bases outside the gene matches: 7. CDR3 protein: CASSLMAGDQDTQYF. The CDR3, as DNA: TGTGCCAGCAGCTTAATGGCGGGAGATCAAGATACGCAGTATTTT.

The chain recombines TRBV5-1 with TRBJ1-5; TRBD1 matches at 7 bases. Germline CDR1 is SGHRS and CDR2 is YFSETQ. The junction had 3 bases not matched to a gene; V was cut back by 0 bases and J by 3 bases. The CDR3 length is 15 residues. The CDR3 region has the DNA TGCGCCAGCAGCTTGGAAGGGGGCTCCAATCAGCCCCAGCATTTT. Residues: CASSLEGGSNQPQHF.

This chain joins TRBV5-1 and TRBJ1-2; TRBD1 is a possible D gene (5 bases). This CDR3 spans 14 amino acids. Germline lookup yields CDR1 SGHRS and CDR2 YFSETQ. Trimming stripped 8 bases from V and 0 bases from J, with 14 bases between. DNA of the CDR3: TGCGCCAGTTCTTTGGGGCCTACTAACTATGGCTACACCTTC. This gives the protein CASSLGPTNYGYTF.

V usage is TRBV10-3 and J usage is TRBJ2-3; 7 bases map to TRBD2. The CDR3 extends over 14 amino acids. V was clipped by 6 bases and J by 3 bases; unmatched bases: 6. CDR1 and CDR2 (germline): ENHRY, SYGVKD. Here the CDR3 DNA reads TGTGCCATCAGCCCTACTAGCGAAACAGATACGCAGTATTTT. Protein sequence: CAISPTSETDTQYF.

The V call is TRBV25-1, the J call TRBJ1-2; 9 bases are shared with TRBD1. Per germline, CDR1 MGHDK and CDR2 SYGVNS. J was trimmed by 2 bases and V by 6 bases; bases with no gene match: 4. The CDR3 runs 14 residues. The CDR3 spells CASRRGQGNYGYTF. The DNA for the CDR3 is TGTGCCAGCAGACGAGGACAGGGGAACTATGGCTACACCTTC.